These T cell receptor beta chains were read from a single sample in a study of monozygotic twins with inflammatory bowel disease. TCRdb re-called the 5' RACE reads and shows each CDR3 protein once, DNA omitted. This table lists about 210,000 distinct CDR3 sequences. The sequenced material came from blood. The receptors stem from a human donor with ulcerative colitis or Crohn's disease, or a healthy co-twin of an affected twin (not recorded which). Each CDR3 is given with its conserved first and last residue. Fields, in order: V gene, J gene, CDR3 length, CDR3 protein.

v_gene: TRBV13
j_gene: TRBJ1-6
len: 15
CDR3aa: CASSLGRENNSPLHF

v_gene: TRBV20-1
j_gene: TRBJ1-2
len: 14
CDR3aa: CSARRPTGYYGYTF

v_gene: TRBV5-4
j_gene: TRBJ2-3
len: 15
CDR3aa: CASRLRGLSTDTQYF

v_gene: TRBV6-5
j_gene: TRBJ1-1
len: 16
CDR3aa: CASSYRGRGDGTEAFF

v_gene: TRBV5-5
j_gene: TRBJ2-1
len: 13
CDR3aa: CASRSDSLYEQFF

v_gene: TRBV5-1
j_gene: TRBJ2-5
len: 15
CDR3aa: CASSPEPGQEETQYF

v_gene: TRBV6-5
j_gene: TRBJ1-2
len: 13
CDR3aa: CASSYSHTYGYTF

v_gene: TRBV28
j_gene: TRBJ1-5
len: 16
CDR3aa: CASSSSTGSYNQPQHF

v_gene: TRBV29-1
j_gene: TRBJ2-6
len: 15
CDR3aa: CSVVLAVSGANVLTF

v_gene: TRBV20-1
j_gene: TRBJ2-1
len: 14
CDR3aa: CSATSGGPYNEQFF

v_gene: TRBV5-1
j_gene: TRBJ2-7
len: 15
CDR3aa: CASSLVAQGNYEQYF

v_gene: TRBV20-1
j_gene: TRBJ2-6
len: 14
CDR3aa: CSGAAGSGANVLTF

v_gene: TRBV6-6
j_gene: TRBJ1-1
len: 12
CDR3aa: CATCGGMAEAFF

v_gene: TRBV7-3
j_gene: TRBJ2-3
len: 16
CDR3aa: CASSSPPGLAGDTQYF

v_gene: TRBV6-1
j_gene: TRBJ2-1
len: 15
CDR3aa: CASRNRGYSYNEQFF

v_gene: TRBV6-6
j_gene: TRBJ1-2
len: 13
CDR3aa: CASSYSRDYGYTF

v_gene: TRBV10-3
j_gene: TRBJ2-3
len: 16
CDR3aa: CAIRSTTGHITDTQYF

v_gene: TRBV24-1
j_gene: TRBJ2-1
len: 16
CDR3aa: CATSDSSGGRYNEQFF

v_gene: TRBV27
j_gene: TRBJ2-2
len: 14
CDR3aa: CASSLKRNTGELFF

v_gene: TRBV3-1
j_gene: TRBJ1-6
len: 15
CDR3aa: CASSQGTGNNSPLHF

v_gene: TRBV4-2
j_gene: TRBJ1-1
len: 13
CDR3aa: CASSQGASPEAFF

v_gene: TRBV11-3
j_gene: TRBJ2-2
len: 13
CDR3aa: CASSFRGPGELFF

v_gene: TRBV2
j_gene: TRBJ2-1
len: 15
CDR3aa: CASKLGRGGTNEQFF